The clone carrying this T cell receptor (beta chain) was detected only a few times. The source of the sample is a study of blood T cell repertoires in COVID-19. Across the study: COVID-19 samples from acute and convalescent phases originated in the United States, Italy and Spain. T cells, B-cell-depleted T cells, or PBMCs provided the cDNA or gDNA that served as material.

The CDR3 runs to 14 residues. V was shortened by 4 bases and J by 3 bases, with 10 bases between the two germline ends. Germline CDR1 is SNHLY and CDR2 is FYNNEI. Authors' methods: The assay estimated nucleated cells by amplifying reference gene primers. TCRdb's copy holds only in-frame clones and misses some; the assay was immunoSEQ multiplex PCR. The V and J calls and clone size were taken over from that table, and D and trimming were inferred from the DNA. The repertoire holds 100,000 to 150,000 clones, with roughly 88% as singletons. This clonotype originated in an elderly woman with acute or convalescent COVID-19. The chain joins TRBV2 to TRBJ1-5; tentatively, D is TRBD1 (6 bases). Sequencing was done on a sample of peripheral blood. In nucleotides, the CDR3 is TGTGCCAGCAGTGCAGGACAGAACAATCAGCCCCAGCATTTT. Translating gives CASSAGQNNQPQHF.